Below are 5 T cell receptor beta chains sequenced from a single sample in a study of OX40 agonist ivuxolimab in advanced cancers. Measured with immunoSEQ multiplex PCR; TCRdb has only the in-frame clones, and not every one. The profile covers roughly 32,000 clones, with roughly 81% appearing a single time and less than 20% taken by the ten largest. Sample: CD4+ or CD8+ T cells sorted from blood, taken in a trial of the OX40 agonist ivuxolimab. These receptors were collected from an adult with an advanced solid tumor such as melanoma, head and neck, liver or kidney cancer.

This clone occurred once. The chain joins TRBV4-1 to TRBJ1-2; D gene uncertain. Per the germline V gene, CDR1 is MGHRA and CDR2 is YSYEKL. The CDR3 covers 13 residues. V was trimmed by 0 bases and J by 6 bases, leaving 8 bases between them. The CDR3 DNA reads TGCGCCAGCAGCCAAGAGTTAGGGAATGGCTACACCTTC. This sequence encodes CASSQELGNGYTF.

The CDR3 DNA reads TGTGCCAGCAGCCCAGACCCGAACACCGGGGAGCTGTTTTTT. Translated: CASSPDPNTGELFF. This chain connects TRBV7-2 to TRBJ2-2; D is undetermined. With 5 bases removed from V and 0 bases from J, the gap between germline ends came to 7 bases. CDR3 size: 14 residues. CDR1 is SGHTA and CDR2 is FQGNSA in the germline V gene. Looking up the rest from reference TRBV7-2 and TRBJ2-2 gives the full variable domain: GAGVSQSPSNKVTEKGKDVELRCDPISGHTALYWYRQSLGQGLEFLIYFQGNSAPDKSGLPSDRFSAERTGGSVSTLTIQRTQQEDSAVYLCASSPDPNTGELFFGEGSRLTVL.

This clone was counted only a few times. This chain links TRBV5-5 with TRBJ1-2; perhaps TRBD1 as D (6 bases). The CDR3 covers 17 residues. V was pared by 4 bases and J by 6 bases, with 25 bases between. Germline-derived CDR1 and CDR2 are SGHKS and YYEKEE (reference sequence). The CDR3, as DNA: TGTGCCAGCAGCGTTGACGCTACAGGGACCACGTACAATGGCTACACCTTC. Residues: CASSVDATGTTYNGYTF. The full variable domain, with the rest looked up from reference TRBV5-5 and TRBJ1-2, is DAGVTQSPTHLIKTRGQQVTLRCSPISGHKSVSWYQQVLGQGPQFIFQYYEKEERGRGNFPDRFSARQFPNYSSELNVNALLLGDSALYLCASSVDATGTTYNGYTFGSGTRLTVV.

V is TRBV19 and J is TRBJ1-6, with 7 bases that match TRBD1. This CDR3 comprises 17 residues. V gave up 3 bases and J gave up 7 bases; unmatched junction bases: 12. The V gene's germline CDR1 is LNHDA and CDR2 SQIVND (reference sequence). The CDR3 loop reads CASSMGFRGKKNSPLHF. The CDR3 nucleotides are TGTGCCAGTAGTATGGGATTCAGGGGGAAAAAAAATTCACCCCTCCACTTT.

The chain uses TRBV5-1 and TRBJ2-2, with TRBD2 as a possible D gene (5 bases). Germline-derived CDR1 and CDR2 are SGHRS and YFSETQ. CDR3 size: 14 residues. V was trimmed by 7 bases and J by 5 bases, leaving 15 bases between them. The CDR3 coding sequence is TGCGCCAGCTACCCCGAGGGTAGAACCGGGGAGCTGTTTTTT. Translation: CASYPEGRTGELFF.